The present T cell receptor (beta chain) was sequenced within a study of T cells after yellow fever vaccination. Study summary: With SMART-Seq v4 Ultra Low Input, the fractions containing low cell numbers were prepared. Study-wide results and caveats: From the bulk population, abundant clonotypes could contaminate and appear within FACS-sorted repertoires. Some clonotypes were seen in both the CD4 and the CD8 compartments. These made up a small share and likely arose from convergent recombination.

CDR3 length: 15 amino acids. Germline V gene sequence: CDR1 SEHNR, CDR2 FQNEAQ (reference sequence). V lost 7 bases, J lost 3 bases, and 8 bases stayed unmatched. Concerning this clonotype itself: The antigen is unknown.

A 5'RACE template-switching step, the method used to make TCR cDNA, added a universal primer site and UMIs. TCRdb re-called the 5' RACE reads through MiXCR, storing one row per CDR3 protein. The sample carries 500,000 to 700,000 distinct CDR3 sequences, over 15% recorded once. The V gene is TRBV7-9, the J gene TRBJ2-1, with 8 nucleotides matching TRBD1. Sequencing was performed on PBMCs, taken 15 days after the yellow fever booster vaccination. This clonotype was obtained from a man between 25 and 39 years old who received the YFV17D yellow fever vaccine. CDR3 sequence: CASIQPGGRYNEQFF. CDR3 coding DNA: TGTGCCAGCATCCAGCCAGGGGGCCGCTACAATGAGCAGTTCTTC.